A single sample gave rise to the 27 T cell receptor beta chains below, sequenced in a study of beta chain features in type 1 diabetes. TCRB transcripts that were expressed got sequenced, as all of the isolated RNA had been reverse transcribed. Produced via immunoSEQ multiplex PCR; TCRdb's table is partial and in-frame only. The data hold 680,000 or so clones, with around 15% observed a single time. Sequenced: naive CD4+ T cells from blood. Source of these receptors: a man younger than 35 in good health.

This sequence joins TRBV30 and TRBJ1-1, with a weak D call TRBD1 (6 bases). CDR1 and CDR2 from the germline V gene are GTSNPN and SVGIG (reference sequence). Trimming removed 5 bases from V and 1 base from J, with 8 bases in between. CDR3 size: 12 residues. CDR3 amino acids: CAWEGGNTEAFF. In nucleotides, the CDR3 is TGTGCCTGGGAGGGGGGGAACACTGAAGCTTTCTTT.

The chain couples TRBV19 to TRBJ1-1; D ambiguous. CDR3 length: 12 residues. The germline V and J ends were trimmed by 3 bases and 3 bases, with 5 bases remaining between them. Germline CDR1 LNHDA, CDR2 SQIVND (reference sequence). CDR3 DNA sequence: TGTGCCAGTAGTATTCTTCACACTGAAGCTTTCTTT. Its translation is CASSILHTEAFF.

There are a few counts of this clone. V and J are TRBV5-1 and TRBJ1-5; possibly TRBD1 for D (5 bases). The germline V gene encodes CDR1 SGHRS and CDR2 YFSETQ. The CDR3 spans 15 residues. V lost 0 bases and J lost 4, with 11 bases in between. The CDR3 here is CASSLEGAWNQPQHF. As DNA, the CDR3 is TGCGCCAGCAGCTTGGAAGGGGCTTGGAATCAGCCCCAGCATTTT. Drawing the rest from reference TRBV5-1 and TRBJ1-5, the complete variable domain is KAGVTQTPRYLIKTRGQQVTLSCSPISGHRSVSWYQQTPGQGLQFLFEYFSETQRNKGNFPGRFSGRQFSNSRSEMNVSTLELGDSALYLCASSLEGAWNQPQHFGDGTRLSIL.

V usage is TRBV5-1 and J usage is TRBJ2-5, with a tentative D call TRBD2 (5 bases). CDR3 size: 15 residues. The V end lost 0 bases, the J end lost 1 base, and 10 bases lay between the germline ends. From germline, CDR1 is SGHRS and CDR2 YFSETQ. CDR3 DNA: TGCGCCAGCAGCTTGGCCGGGGTAATCCAAGAGACCCAGTACTTC. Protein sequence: CASSLAGVIQETQYF. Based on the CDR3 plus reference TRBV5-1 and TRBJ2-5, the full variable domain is KAGVTQTPRYLIKTRGQQVTLSCSPISGHRSVSWYQQTPGQGLQFLFEYFSETQRNKGNFPGRFSGRQFSNSRSEMNVSTLELGDSALYLCASSLAGVIQETQYFGPGTRLLVL.

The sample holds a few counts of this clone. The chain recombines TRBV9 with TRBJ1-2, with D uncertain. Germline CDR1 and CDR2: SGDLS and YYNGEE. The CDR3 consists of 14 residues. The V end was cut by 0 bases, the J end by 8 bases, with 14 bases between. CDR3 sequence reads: CASSVENWGGGYTF. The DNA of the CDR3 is TGTGCCAGCAGCGTAGAGAATTGGGGAGGAGGCTACACCTTC.

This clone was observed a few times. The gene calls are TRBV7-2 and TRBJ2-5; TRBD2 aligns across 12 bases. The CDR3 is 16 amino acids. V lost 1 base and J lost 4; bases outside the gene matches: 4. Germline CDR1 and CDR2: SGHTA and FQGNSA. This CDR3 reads CASSLELAGGSETQYF. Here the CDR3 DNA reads TGTGCCAGCAGCTTAGAACTAGCGGGAGGTTCAGAGACCCAGTACTTC.

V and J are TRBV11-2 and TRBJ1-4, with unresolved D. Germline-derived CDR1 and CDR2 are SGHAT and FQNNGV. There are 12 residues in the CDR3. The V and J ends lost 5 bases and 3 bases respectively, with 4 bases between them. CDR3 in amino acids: CASSAPNEKLFF. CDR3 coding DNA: TGTGCCAGCAGCGCTCCTAATGAAAAACTGTTTTTT.

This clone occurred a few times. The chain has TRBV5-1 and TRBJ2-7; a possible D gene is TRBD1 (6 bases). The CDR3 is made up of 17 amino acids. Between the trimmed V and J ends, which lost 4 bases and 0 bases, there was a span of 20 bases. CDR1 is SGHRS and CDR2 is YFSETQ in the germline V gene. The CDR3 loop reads CASSPISTGLVSYEQYF. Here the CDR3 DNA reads TGCGCCAGCAGCCCAATCTCTACAGGGCTCGTCTCCTACGAGCAGTACTTC.

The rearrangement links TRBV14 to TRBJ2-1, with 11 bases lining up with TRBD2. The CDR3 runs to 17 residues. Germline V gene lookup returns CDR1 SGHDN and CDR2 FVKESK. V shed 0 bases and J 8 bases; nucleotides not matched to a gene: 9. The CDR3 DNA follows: TGTGCCAGCAGCCAAGACCTCCTGACTAGCGGGAAGCATGAGCAGTTCTTC. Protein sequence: CASSQDLLTSGKHEQFF.

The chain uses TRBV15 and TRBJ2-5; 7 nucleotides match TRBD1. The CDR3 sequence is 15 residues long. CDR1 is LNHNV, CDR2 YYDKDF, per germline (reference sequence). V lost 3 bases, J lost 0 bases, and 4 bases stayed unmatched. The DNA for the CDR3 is TGTGCCACCAGCAGGGGACAGACGTACCAAGAGACCCAGTACTTC. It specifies CATSRGQTYQETQYF.

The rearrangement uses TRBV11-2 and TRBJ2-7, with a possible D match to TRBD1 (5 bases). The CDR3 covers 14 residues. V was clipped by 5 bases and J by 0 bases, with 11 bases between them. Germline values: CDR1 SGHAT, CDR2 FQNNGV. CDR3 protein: CASSLDTSSYEQYF. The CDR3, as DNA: TGTGCCAGCAGCCTGGACACGAGCTCCTACGAGCAGTACTTC.

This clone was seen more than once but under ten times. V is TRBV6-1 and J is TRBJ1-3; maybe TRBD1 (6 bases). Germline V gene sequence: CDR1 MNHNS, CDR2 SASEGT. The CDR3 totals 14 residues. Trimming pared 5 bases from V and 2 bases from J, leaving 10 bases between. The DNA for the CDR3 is TGTGCCAGCAGTCGCGACAGGACTGGAAACACCATATATTTT. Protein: CASSRDRTGNTIYF.

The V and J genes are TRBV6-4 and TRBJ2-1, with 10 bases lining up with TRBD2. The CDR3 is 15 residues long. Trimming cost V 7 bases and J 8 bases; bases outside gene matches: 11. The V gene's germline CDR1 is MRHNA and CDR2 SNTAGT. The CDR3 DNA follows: TGTGCCAGCAAATTGGAGCGGGGGGGCCCCCATGAGCAGTTCTTC. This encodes CASKLERGGPHEQFF.

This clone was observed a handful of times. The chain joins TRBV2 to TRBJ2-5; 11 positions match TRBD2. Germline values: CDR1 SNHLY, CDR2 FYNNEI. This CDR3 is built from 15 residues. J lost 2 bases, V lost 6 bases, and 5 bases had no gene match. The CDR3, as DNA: TGTGCCAGCAGGGGTACTAGCGGGGGTCAAGAGACCCAGTACTTC. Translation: CASRGTSGGQETQYF.

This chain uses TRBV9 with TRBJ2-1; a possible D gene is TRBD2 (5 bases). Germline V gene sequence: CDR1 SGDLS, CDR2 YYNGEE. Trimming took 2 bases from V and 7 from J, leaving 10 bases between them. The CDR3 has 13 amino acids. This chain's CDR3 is CASSVPRGNEQFF. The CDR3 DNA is TGTGCCAGCAGCGTCCCCCGCGGGAATGAGCAGTTCTTC.

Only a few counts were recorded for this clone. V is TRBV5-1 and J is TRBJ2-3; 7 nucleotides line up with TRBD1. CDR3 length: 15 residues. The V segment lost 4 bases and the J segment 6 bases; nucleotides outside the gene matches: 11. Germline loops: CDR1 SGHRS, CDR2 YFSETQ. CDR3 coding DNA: TGCGCCAGCAGCGACCTGGGACAGCGAGGGGATACGCAGTATTTT. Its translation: CASSDLGQRGDTQYF.

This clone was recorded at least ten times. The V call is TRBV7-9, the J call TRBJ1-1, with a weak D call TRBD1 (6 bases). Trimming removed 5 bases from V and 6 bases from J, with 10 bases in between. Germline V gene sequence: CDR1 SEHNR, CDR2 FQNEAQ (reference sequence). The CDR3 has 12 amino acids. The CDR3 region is CASSPQGPEAFF. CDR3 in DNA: TGTGCCAGCAGCCCACAGGGCCCTGAAGCTTTCTTT.

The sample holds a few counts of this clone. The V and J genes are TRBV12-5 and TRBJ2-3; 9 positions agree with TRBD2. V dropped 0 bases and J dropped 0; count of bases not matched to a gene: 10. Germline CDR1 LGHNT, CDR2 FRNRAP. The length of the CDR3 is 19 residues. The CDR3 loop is CASGLVLGGRAGSTDTQYF. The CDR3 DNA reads TGTGCTAGTGGTTTGGTACTTGGCGGGAGGGCCGGGAGCACAGATACGCAGTATTTT.

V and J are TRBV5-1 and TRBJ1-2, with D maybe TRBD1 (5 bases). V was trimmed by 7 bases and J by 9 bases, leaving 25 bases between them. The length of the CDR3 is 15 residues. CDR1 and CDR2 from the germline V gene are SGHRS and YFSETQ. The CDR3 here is CASREDISMPSSYTF. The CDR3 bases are TGCGCCAGCCGGGAGGACATCTCGATGCCCTCAAGCTACACCTTC. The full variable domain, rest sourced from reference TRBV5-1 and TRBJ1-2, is KAGVTQTPRYLIKTRGQQVTLSCSPISGHRSVSWYQQTPGQGLQFLFEYFSETQRNKGNFPGRFSGRQFSNSRSEMNVSTLELGDSALYLCASREDISMPSSYTFGSGTRLTVV.

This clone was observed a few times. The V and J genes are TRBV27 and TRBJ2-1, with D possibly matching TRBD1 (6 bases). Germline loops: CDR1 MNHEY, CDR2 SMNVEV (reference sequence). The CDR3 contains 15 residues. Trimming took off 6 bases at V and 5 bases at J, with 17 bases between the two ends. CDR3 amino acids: CASRPQGGPNNEQFF. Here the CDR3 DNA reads TGTGCCAGCAGGCCACAGGGCGGGCCGAACAATGAGCAGTTCTTC.

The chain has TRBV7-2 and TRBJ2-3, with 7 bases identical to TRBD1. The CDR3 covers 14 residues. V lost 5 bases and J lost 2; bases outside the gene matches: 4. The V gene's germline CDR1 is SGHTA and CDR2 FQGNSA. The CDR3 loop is CASSRDRATDTQYF. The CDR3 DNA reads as TGTGCCAGCAGCAGAGACAGGGCCACAGATACGCAGTATTTT.

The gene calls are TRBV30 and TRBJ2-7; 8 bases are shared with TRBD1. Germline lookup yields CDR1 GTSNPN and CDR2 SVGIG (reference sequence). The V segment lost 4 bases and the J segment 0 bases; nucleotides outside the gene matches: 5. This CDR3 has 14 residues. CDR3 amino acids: CAWTGQGFSYEQYF. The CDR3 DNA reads TGTGCCTGGACCGGACAGGGCTTCTCCTACGAGCAGTACTTC.

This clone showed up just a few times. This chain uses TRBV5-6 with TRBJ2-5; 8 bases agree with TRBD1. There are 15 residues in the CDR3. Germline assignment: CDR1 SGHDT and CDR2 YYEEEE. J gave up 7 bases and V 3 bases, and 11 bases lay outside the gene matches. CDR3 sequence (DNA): TGTGCCAGCAGCTGGGGACAGGTTGTTGGTGGGACCCAGTACTTC. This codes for CASSWGQVVGGTQYF.

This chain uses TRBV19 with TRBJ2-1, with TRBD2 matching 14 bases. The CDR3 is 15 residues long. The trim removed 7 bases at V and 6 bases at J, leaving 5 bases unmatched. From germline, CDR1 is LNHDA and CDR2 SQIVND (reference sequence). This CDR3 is CASITGTSGSNEQFF. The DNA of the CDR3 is TGTGCCAGTATTACCGGGACTAGCGGGAGCAATGAGCAGTTCTTC. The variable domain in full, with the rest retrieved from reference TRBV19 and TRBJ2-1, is DGGITQSPKYLFRKEGQNVTLSCEQNLNHDAMYWYRQDPGQGLRLIYYSQIVNDFQKGDIAEGYSVSREKKESFPLTVTSAQKNPTAFYLCASITGTSGSNEQFFGPGTRLTVL.

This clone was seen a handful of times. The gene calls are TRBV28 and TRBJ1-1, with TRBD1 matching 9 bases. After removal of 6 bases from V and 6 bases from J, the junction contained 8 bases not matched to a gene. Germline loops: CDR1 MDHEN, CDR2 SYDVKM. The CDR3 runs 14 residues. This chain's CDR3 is CASRSGQGFPEAFF. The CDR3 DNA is TGTGCCAGCAGATCGGGACAGGGTTTTCCTGAAGCTTTCTTT.

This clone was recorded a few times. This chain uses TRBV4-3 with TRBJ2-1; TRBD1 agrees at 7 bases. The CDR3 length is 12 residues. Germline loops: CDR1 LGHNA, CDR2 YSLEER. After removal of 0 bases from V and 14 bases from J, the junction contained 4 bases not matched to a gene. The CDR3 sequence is CASSQERTGKFF. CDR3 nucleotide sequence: TGCGCCAGCAGCCAAGAGAGGACAGGCAAGTTCTTC.

CDR3 amino acids: CSEVRTYGYTF. In nucleotides, the CDR3 is TGCAGTGAGGTCAGAACCTATGGCTACACCTTC. The genes are TRBV20-1 and TRBJ1-2; D is ambiguous. Germline values: CDR1 DFQATT, CDR2 SNEGSKA (reference sequence). Trimming pared 7 bases from V and 4 bases from J, leaving 10 bases between. The CDR3 sequence is 11 residues long.